These 29 T cell receptor delta chains were all obtained from the same sample, sequenced in a study of gamma-delta chains in newborns, infants, children (dated by TCRdb to 2018 to 2020). The listed sequencing device is Illumina MiSeq. Clone calls in TCRdb were regenerated from the public reads with CATT, after which identical DNA sequences shared one row. In all, the sample holds fewer than 5,000 delta-chain clones, and around 0.56% of those were seen once. The ten largest clonotypes hold roughly 18% of the sample. The specimen sequenced was blood. The receptor source for this set is a child who was a newborn, infant or young child, either healthy, febrile or measles-vaccinated (not recorded which).

This clone is large. The same CDR3 is also encoded by other DNA sequences in this sample. Written as DNA, the CDR3 is TGTGCCTGTACCCGCGGGCCCTGGGACACCCGACAGATGTTTTTC. As protein: CACTRGPWDTRQMFF. This chain links TRDV2 with TRDJ3; unclear D gene. V dropped 6 bases and J dropped 2 bases, with 10 bases sitting between them. Germline CDR1 and CDR2: GEAIGNYY and EKD. The CDR3 consists of 15 residues.

This clone was observed a few times. V and J are TRDV1 and TRDJ2, with D perhaps matching TRDD3 (8 bases). Trimming took off 2 bases at V and 5 bases at J, with 21 bases between the two ends. CDR1 is TSWWSYY and CDR2 is QGS in the germline V gene. The CDR3 has 18 amino acids. The CDR3 is CALGEEGSYWGVTAQLFF. Here the CDR3 DNA reads TGTGCTCTTGGGGAAGAGGGTTCCTACTGGGGGGTTACAGCACAACTCTTCTTT.

This clone was found a few times. Since a far larger clone is one base different, this is likely a read error. This specimen includes other DNA sequences encoding the same CDR3. The chain links TRDV2 to TRDJ3; 7 bases match TRDD3. The CDR3 extends over 18 amino acids. In germline, CDR1 is GEAIGNYY, CDR2 EKD. CDR3 amino acids: CACDTWGSSSWDTRQMFF. The CDR3 DNA follows: TGTGCCTGTGACACCTGGGGGAGTAGCTCCTGGGACACTCGACAGATGTTTTTC.

This clone is categorized as medium-sized. V gene TRDV2 combines with J gene TRDJ3, with TRDD3 identical over 11 bases. The CDR3 runs to 19 residues. The ends lost 0 bases at V and 0 bases at J; junction bases unmatched: 3. Germline values: CDR1 GEAIGNYY, CDR2 EKD. The CDR3 DNA reads as TGTGCCTGTGACACCTGGGGGATACGGGACTCCTGGGACACCCGACAGATGTTTTTC. The encoded protein is CACDTWGIRDSWDTRQMFF.

Concerning this clone: A far larger clone is only one base removed, so a read error is likely. The same CDR3 is also encoded by other DNA sequences in this sample. This chain uses TRDV2 with TRDJ3; 11 nucleotides line up with TRDD3. Germline V gene lookup returns CDR1 GEAIGNYY and CDR2 EKD. The CDR3 runs 21 residues. The CDR3 is CACDTVLGDIKSSWDTRQMFF. CDR3 bases: TGTGCCTGTGACACCGTACTGGGGGATATTAAGAGCTCCTGGGACACCCGGCAGATGTTTTTC.

With regard to this clone: The translation of this DNA and the TCRdb protein of a much larger clone differ at residue 7, probably owing to a read error; the protein shown here is translated from the DNA. V and J are TRDV2 and TRDJ3; D gene ambiguous. Germline CDR1 GEAIGNYY, CDR2 EKD. The CDR3 extends over 18 amino acids. V lost 4 bases and J 0 bases, leaving 15 bases between the germline ends. CDR3 coding DNA: TGTGCCTGTGATCCCAGACGTCCACCCTCCTGGGACACCCGACAGATGTTTTTC. It codes for CACDPRRPPSWDTRQMFF.

This clone occurred a few times. The protein held in TCRdb is that of a much larger clone and does not match this DNA's translation at residue 18, likely because of a read error; the protein shown is translated from the DNA. The chain couples TRDV2 to TRDJ3; 9 bases agree with TRDD3. The V gene's germline CDR1 is GEAIGNYY and CDR2 EKD. This CDR3 region has 20 residues. CDR3 residues: CACDTVLGDASSWDTRQVFF. The CDR3 DNA reads TGTGCCTGTGACACCGTACTGGGGGACGCAAGCTCCTGGGACACCCGACAGGTGTTTTTC.

This clone qualifies as medium-sized. The chain is built from TRDV1 and TRDJ1; tentatively, D is TRDD2 or TRDD3 (9 bases each). V lost 1 base, J lost 0 bases, and 27 bases lay in between. The germline V gene encodes CDR1 TSWWSYY and CDR2 QGS. The CDR3 has 21 amino acids. CDR3 amino acids: CALGEPGLPTGDTRYTDKLIF. Here the CDR3 DNA reads TGTGCTCTTGGGGAACCCGGCCTTCCTACGGGGGATACTCGCTACACCGATAAACTCATCTTT.

This clone was seen a few times. A read error is likely here: a far larger clone is one base away. Within the sample, other DNA sequences also encode this same CDR3. The chain has TRDV2 and TRDJ3; 8 bases map to TRDD3. V shed 0 bases and J 2 bases; nucleotides not matched to a gene: 2. The CDR3 length is 17 residues. Germline V CDR1 and CDR2: GEAIGNYY, EKD. For the CDR3, the DNA is TGTGCCTGTGACACCCTGGGGGACACCTGGGACACCCGACAGATGTTTTTC. Translation: CACDTLGDTWDTRQMFF.

This clone was detected a few times. TCRdb assigns this DNA the protein of a much larger clone, which departs from its translation at residue 11; this likely reflects a read error, and the protein shown comes from translating the DNA. The chain carries TRDV2 and TRDJ3; TRDD3 might be the D (5 bases). Per germline, CDR1 GEAIGNYY and CDR2 EKD. This CDR3 region has 18 residues. CDR3 DNA sequence: TGTGCCTGTGACACCGCCTGGGAGAGCTCCCGGGACACCCGACAGATGTTTTTC. It encodes CACDTAWESSRDTRQMFF.

This clone was seen more than once but under ten times. With a far larger clone one base away, a read error is the likely cause. This CDR3 is also generated by other DNA sequences in the sample. The genes are TRDV2 and TRDJ3, with 9 bases lining up with TRDD3. Germline V gene data show CDR1 as GEAIGNYY and CDR2 as EKD. The CDR3 extends over 16 amino acids. Written as DNA, the CDR3 is TGTGCCTGTGACACGGGGATACGCTGGGACACCCGGCAGATGTTTTTC. Translated: CACDTGIRWDTRQMFF.

There are a few counts of this clone. The protein held in TCRdb is that of a much larger clone and does not match this DNA's translation at residue 6, likely because of a read error; the protein shown is translated from the DNA. The chain is built from TRDV2 and TRDJ2; D is uncertain. Germline V lookup: CDR1 GEAIGNYY, CDR2 EKD. The V gene lost 2 bases and the J gene lost 4 bases, with 10 bases spanning the gap. The CDR3 sequence is 14 residues long. CDR3 in DNA: TGTGCCTGTGACAAGGTGGTCCCGACAGCACAACTCTTCTTT. Amino acids: CACDKVVPTAQLFF.

In the case of this clone: TCRdb's entry gives the protein of a much larger clone, which mismatches this DNA's translation at residue 4, likely from a read error; the protein reported here is translated from the DNA. Other DNA sequences of this sample code for an identical CDR3. The genes are TRDV2 and TRDJ3; 8 nucleotides agree with TRDD3. CDR1 is GEAIGNYY, CDR2 EKD, per germline. This CDR3 spans 18 amino acids. This chain's CDR3 is CACGTWDTGSWDTRQMFF. Written as DNA, the CDR3 is TGCGCCTGTGGCACCTGGGATACGGGATCCTGGGACACCCGACAGATGTTTTTC.

This clone ranks as large. This sample includes further DNA sequences coding for the same CDR3. The V and J genes are TRDV2 and TRDJ3; 11 bases match TRDD3. The J segment lost 3 bases and the V segment lost 2 bases, leaving 2 bases of the junction unmatched. The germline V gene encodes CDR1 GEAIGNYY and CDR2 EKD. The CDR3 length is 17 residues. The CDR3 bases are TGTGCCTGTGACATACTGGGGGATAACTGGGACACCCGACAGATGTTTTTC. Translation gives CACDILGDNWDTRQMFF.

This clone was seen a few times. One base separates it from a far larger clone, so it is likely a read error. The sample holds other DNA sequences that translate to the same CDR3. The chain carries TRDV2 and TRDJ3; the D is unclear. The germline CDR1 and CDR2 sequences are GEAIGNYY and EKD. The CDR3 is 18 residues long. The chain's CDR3 is CACDTGWSSSWDTRQMFF. DNA of the CDR3: TGTGCCTGCGACACCGGATGGTCTAGCTCCTGGGACACCCGACAGATGTTTTTC.

This clone was counted between two and nine times. TCRdb's protein for this DNA is that of a much larger clone and differs from the translation at residue 9, likely a read error; the protein shown is the DNA translation. The chain carries TRDV2 and TRDJ3; 9 positions agree with TRDD3. This CDR3 is 16 amino acids long. After removal of 0 bases from V and 5 bases from J, the junction contained 1 base not matched to a gene. The germline CDR1 and CDR2 sequences are GEAIGNYY and EKD. CDR3 nucleotide sequence: TGTGCCTGTGACACCGGGGGATACCGGGACACCCGACAGATGTTTTTC. It specifies CACDTGGYRDTRQMFF.

This clone is medium-sized (0.01 to 0.1%) by share. V gene TRDV3 combines with J gene TRDJ1; 12 bases fit TRDD3. The CDR3 is 16 amino acids. V was pared by 2 bases and J by 1 base, with 8 bases of the junction left unmatched. Germline values: CDR1 TVYSNPD, CDR2 GDNSRS (reference sequence). CDR3 nucleotides: TGTGCCTTTCCGACCTGGGGGATACGCATCACCGATAAACTCATCTTT. Its translation is CAFPTWGIRITDKLIF.

This clone was seen a few times. A far larger clone differs by one base, so this is likely a read error. The identical CDR3 is also encoded by other nucleotide sequences in the sample. The chain couples TRDV2 to TRDJ1; 9 nucleotides match TRDD3. The CDR3 contains 15 residues. V trimming: 7 bases; J trimming: 4 bases; junction bases outside the gene matches: 12. CDR1 GEAIGNYY and CDR2 EKD come from the germline V gene. CDR3 in DNA: TGTGCCTGGACCGGGGGATACTCGGGCAACGATAAACTCATCTTT. It is translated as CAWTGGYSGNDKLIF.

Remarks on this clone: A much more abundant neighbour one base away suggests this may be a read error. Other DNA sequences within the sample encode an identical CDR3. The CDR3 region has the DNA TGTGCCTTTGGGGGATCCCGGAGGCCCTTGACAGCACAACTCTTCTTT. Its protein is CAFGGSRRPLTAQLFF. The chain recombines TRDV3 with TRDJ2; 7 bases line up with TRDD3. CDR1 is TVYSNPD and CDR2 is GDNSRS in the germline V gene (reference sequence). V lost 2 bases to trimming and J lost 2 bases; unmatched junction nucleotides: 11. This CDR3 has 16 amino acids.

This clone showed up just a few times. A far bigger clonotype differs at one base, so this is likely a read error. Additional DNA sequences in this sample encode the identical CDR3. The rearrangement links TRAV29/DV5 to TRDJ2; 13 nucleotides match TRDD3. CDR1 and CDR2 from the germline V gene are NSMFDY and ISSIKDK. This CDR3 has 20 residues. J gave up 0 bases and V 1 base, and 12 bases lay outside the gene matches. Here the CDR3 DNA reads TGTGCAGCAAGCACTTTCCTCCCTACTGGGGGATACGCTTTGACAGCACAACTCTTCTTT. Amino acids: CAASTFLPTGGYALTAQLFF.

As concerns this clone: A far larger clone is one base from this, pointing to a likely read error. The same CDR3 arises from other DNA sequences in this sample as well. V gene TRDV2 combines with J gene TRDJ3; 13 positions match TRDD3. The CDR3 consists of 19 residues. Germline V gene sequence: CDR1 GEAIGNYY, CDR2 EKD. The CDR3 spells CACDILGDTNSWDTRQMFF. The CDR3 coding sequence is TGTGCCTGTGACATACTGGGGGATACGAACTCCTGGGACACCCGGCAGATGTTTTTC.

With respect to this clone: TCRdb's protein, taken from a much larger clone, differs from this DNA's translation at residue 14, likely owing to a read error; the protein displayed comes from the DNA. V usage is TRAV29/DV5 and J usage is TRDJ2; TRDD3 aligns across 8 bases. In germline, CDR1 is NSMFDY, CDR2 ISSIKDK. The CDR3 length is 16 residues. The CDR3 region is CAASVLVGDSTAQPFF. The CDR3 nucleotides read TGTGCAGCAAGCGTCCTGGTGGGGGATTCGACAGCACAACCCTTCTTT. Variable domain in full (rest from reference TRAV29/DV5 and TRDJ2): DQQVKQNSPSLSVQEGRISILNCDYTNSMFDYFLWYKKYPAEGPTFLISISSIKDKNEDGRFTVFLNKSAKHLSLHIVPSQPGDSAVYFCAASVLVGDSTAQPFFGKGTQLIVEP.

A note on this clone: The likely explanation is a read error, given a far larger clone one base away. The same CDR3 arises from other DNA sequences in this sample as well. The chain links TRDV2 to TRDJ3; 7 bases align to TRDD3. The germline gives CDR1 GEAIGNYY, CDR2 EKD. This CDR3 spans 18 amino acids. CDR3 in amino acids: CACDTWGLLSWDTRQMFF. In DNA form, the CDR3 reads TGCGCCTGTGACACCTGGGGGCTCCTCTCCTGGGACACCCGACAGATGTTTTTC.

Within the sample, this clone is large. The same CDR3 is also encoded by other DNA sequences in this sample. The DNA of the CDR3 is TGTGCAGCAAGCGTCCTGGTGGGGGATTCGACAGCACAACTCTTCTTT. It specifies CAASVLVGDSTAQLFF. The J gene is TRDJ2, the V gene TRAV29/DV5, with TRDD3 matching over 8 bases. From germline, CDR1 is NSMFDY and CDR2 ISSIKDK. CDR3 size: 16 residues. V shed 0 bases and J 4 bases; nucleotides not matched to a gene: 8.

This clone counts as medium-sized. This chain joins TRDV1 and TRDJ1; TRDD3 matches 12 bases. CDR1 and CDR2 from the germline V gene are TSWWSYY and QGS. The ends lost 4 bases at V and 0 bases at J; junction bases unmatched: 21. This CDR3 is 22 amino acids long. CDR3 protein: CALGAPSSVLGDTDKYTDKLIF. CDR3 DNA sequence: TGTGCTCTTGGGGCGCCGTCTTCCGTACTGGGGGATACAGACAAGTACACCGATAAACTCATCTTT.

This clone turned up a few times. Just one base apart from a much larger clone, this may be a read error. The rearrangement uses TRDV1 and TRDJ1; possibly TRDD3 for D (6 bases). The CDR3 has 17 amino acids. CDR1 is TSWWSYY, CDR2 QGS, per germline. V lost 6 bases and J lost 0, with 20 bases in between. The CDR3 loop is CALGHRGGDQYTDKLIF. The CDR3 region has the DNA TGTGCTCTTGGCCATAGGGGGGGAGACCAGTACACCGATAAACTCATCTTT.

In this sample, this clone is medium-sized (0.01 to 0.1%). Other DNA sequences in the sample encode the same CDR3. The chain uses TRDV1 and TRDJ1; maybe TRDD2 (6 bases). The V gene lost 0 bases and the J gene lost 8 bases, with 19 bases spanning the gap. CDR1 and CDR2 from the germline V gene are TSWWSYY and QGS. The CDR3 consists of 16 residues. The CDR3 coding sequence is TGTGCTCTTGGGGAACTGAATGGCCTTCCGGATGCAAAACTCATCTTT. It translates to CALGELNGLPDAKLIF.

This clone occurred a few times. TCRdb's protein for this DNA is that of a much larger clone and differs from the translation at residue 8, likely a read error; the protein shown is the DNA translation. The chain employs TRDV2 and TRDJ3, with 9 bases that match TRDD3. This CDR3 spans 17 amino acids. J was trimmed by 2 bases and V by 3 bases; bases with no gene match: 4. Germline-derived CDR1 and CDR2 are GEAIGNYY and EKD. CDR3 nucleotides: TGTGCCTGTGACGCTGGGGGATCCCCCTGGGACACCCGACAGATGTTTTTC. Its protein is CACDAGGSPWDTRQMFF.

A word on this clone: Translating this DNA gives a protein that differs at residue 6 from the TCRdb one, which belongs to a much larger clone; a read error is likely, and the protein shown is this translation. The rearrangement links TRDV2 to TRDJ3, with 7 positions matching TRDD3. Germline V gene lookup returns CDR1 GEAIGNYY and CDR2 EKD. The CDR3 covers 18 residues. Germline trimming cut 0 bases from V and 1 base from J; bases unmatched to any gene: 5. CDR3 sequence: CACDTAGDFSWDTRQMFF. The CDR3 nucleotides read TGTGCCTGTGACACCGCGGGGGATTTTTCCTGGGACACCCGACAGATGTTTTTC.